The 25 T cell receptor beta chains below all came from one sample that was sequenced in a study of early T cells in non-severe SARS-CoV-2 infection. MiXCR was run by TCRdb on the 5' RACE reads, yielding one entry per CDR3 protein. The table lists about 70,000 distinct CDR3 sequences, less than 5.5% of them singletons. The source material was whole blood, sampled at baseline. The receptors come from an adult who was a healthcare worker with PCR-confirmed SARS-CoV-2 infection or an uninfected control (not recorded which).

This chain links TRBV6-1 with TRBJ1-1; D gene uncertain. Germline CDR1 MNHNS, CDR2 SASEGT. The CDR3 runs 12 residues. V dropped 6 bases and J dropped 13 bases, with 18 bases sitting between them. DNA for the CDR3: TGTGCCAGCAGCCCCCTTGGCGTTTCCTGTTTCTTT. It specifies CASSPLGVSCFF.

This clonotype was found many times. CDR3 loop: CAISDKSYEQYF. In DNA, the CDR3 is TGTGCCATCAGTGACAAGTCCTACGAGCAGTACTTC. The V and J genes are TRBV10-3 and TRBJ2-7, with unresolved D. The CDR3 runs to 12 residues. Germline lookup yields CDR1 ENHRY and CDR2 SYGVKD. Between the trimmed V and J ends, which lost 3 bases and 1 base, there was a span of 4 bases.

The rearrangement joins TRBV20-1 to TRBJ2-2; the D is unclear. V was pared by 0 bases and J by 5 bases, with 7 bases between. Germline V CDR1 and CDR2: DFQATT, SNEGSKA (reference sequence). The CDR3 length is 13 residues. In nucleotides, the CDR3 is TGCAGTGCTAGAGAACTGGGTACCGGGGAGCTGTTTTTT. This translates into CSARELGTGELFF.

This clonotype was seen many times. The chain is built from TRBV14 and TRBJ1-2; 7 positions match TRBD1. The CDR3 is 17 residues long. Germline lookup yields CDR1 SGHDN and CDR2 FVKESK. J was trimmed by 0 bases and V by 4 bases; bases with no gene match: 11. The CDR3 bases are TGTGCCAGCAGCCCTCACCGTCCACAGGGGTCTAACTATGGCTACACCTTC. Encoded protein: CASSPHRPQGSNYGYTF.

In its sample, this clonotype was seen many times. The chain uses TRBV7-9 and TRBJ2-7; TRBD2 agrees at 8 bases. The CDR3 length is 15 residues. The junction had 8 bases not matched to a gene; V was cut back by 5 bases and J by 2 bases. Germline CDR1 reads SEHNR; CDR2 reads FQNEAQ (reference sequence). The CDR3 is CASSLSGGDAYEQYF. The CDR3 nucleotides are TGTGCCAGCAGCCTCTCCGGGGGGGACGCCTACGAGCAGTACTTC.

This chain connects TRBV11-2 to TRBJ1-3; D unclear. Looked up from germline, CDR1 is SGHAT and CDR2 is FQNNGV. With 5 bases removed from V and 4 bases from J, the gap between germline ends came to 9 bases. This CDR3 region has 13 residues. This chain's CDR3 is CASSRLEGNTIYF. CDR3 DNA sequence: TGTGCCAGCAGCAGACTAGAGGGAAACACCATATATTTT. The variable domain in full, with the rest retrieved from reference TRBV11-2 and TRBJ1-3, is EAGVAQSPRYKIIEKRQSVAFWCNPISGHATLYWYQQILGQGPKLLIQFQNNGVVDDSQLPKDRFSAERLKGVDSTLKIQPAKLEDSAVYLCASSRLEGNTIYFGEGSWLTVV.

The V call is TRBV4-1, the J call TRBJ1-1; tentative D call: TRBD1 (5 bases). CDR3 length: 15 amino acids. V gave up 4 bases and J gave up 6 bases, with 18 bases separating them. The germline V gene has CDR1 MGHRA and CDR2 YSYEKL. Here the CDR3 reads CASSLNDGAWSEAFF. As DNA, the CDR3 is TGCGCCAGCAGCCTTAACGACGGGGCTTGGTCTGAAGCTTTCTTT.

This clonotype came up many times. CDR3 sequence reads: CASSLSGGLQETQYF. CDR3 bases: TGTGCCAGCAGCTTAAGTGGGGGTCTCCAAGAGACCCAGTACTTC. The chain combines TRBV7-2 with TRBJ2-5, with D possibly called TRBD1 or TRBD2 (5 bases each). V gave up 2 bases and J gave up 1 base, with 11 bases separating them. The CDR3 length is 15 residues. In germline, CDR1 is SGHTA, CDR2 FQGNSA.

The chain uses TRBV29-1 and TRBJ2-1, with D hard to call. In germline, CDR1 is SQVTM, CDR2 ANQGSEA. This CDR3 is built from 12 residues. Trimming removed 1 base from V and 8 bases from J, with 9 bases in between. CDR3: CSVEGVEHEQFF. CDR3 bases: TGCAGCGTTGAAGGGGTGGAACATGAGCAGTTCTTC.

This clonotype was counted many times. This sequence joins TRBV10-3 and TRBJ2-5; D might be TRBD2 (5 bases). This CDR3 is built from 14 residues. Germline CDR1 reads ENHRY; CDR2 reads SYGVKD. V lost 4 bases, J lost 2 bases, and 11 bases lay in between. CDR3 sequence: CAISGWTGQETQYF. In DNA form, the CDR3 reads TGTGCCATCAGTGGGTGGACTGGGCAAGAGACCCAGTACTTC.

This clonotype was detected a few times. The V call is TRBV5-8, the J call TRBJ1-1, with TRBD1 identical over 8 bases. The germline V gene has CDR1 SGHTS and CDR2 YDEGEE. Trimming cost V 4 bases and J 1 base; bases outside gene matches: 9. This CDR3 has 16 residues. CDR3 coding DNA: TGTGCCAGCAGCCATGACAGGGGCCGTACGAACACTGAAGCTTTCTTT. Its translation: CASSHDRGRTNTEAFF.

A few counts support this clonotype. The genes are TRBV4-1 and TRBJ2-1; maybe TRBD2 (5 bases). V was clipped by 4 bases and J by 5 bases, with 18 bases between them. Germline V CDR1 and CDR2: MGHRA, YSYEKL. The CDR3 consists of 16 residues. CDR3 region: CASSRMWGAEDNEQFF. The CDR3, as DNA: TGCGCCAGCAGCCGCATGTGGGGAGCAGAGGACAATGAGCAGTTCTTC.

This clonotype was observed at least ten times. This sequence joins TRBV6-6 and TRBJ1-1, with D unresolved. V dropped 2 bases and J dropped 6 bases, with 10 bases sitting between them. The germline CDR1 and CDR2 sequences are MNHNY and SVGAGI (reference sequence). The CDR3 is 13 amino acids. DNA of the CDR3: TGTGCCAGCAGTTACCAGGAGAGGGCTGAAGCTTTCTTT. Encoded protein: CASSYQERAEAFF.

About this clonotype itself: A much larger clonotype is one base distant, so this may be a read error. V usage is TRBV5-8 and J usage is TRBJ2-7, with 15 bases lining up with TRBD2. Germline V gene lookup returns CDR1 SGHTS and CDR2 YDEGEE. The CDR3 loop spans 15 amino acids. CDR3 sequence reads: CVSSTPGLAGGEQYF. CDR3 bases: TGTGTCAGCAGTACACCGGGACTAGCGGGAGGCGAGCAGTACTTC. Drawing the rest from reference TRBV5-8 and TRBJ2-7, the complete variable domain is EAGVTQSPTHLIKTRGQQATLRCSPISGHTSVYWYQQALGLGLQFLLWYDEGEERNRGNFPPRFSGRQFPNYSSELNVNALELEDSALYLCVSSTPGLAGGEQYFGPGTRLTVT.

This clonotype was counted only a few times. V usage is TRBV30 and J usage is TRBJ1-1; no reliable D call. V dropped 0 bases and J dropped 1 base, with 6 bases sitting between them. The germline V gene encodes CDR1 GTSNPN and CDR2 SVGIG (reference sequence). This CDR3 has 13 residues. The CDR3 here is CAWSVRGNTEAFF. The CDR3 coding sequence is TGTGCCTGGAGTGTACGCGGGAACACTGAAGCTTTCTTT. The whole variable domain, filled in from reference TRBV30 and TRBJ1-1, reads SQTIHQWPATLVQPVGSPLSLECTVEGTSNPNLYWYRQAAGRGLQLLFYSVGIGQISSEVPQNLSASRPQDRQFILSSKKLLLSDSGFYLCAWSVRGNTEAFFGQGTRLTVV.

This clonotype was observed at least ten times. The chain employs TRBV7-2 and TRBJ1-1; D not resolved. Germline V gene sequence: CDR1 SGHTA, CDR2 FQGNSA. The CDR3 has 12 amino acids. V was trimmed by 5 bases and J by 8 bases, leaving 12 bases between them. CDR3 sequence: CASSARGLEAFF. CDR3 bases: TGTGCCAGCAGCGCTCGAGGGCTCGAAGCTTTCTTT.

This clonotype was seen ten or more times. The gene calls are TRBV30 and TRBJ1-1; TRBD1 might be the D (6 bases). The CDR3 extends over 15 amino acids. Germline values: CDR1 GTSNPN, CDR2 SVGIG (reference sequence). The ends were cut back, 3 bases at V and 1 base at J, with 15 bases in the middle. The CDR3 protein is CAWRPKGQSNTEAFF. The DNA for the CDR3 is TGTGCCTGGAGGCCTAAAGGACAGTCGAACACTGAAGCTTTCTTT.

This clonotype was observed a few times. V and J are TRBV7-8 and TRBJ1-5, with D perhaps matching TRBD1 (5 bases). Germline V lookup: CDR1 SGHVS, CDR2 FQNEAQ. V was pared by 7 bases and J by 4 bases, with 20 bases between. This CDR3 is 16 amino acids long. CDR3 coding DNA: TGTGCCAGCATCCTAGGAGGGGTCCGAGGTAATCAGCCCCAGCATTTT. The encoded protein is CASILGGVRGNQPQHF.

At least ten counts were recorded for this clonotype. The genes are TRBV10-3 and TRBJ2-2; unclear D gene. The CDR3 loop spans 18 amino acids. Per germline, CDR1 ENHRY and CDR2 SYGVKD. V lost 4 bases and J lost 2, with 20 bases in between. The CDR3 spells CAISVNSAGLTNTGELFF. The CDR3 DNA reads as TGTGCCATCAGTGTAAACTCGGCTGGGTTGACAAACACCGGGGAGCTGTTTTTT.

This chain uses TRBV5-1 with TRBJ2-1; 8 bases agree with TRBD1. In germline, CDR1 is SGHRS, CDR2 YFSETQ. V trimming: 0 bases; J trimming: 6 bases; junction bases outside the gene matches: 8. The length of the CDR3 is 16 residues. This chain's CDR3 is CASSLVGQGTGNEQFF. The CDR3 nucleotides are TGCGCCAGCAGCTTGGTCGGACAGGGTACGGGCAATGAGCAGTTCTTC. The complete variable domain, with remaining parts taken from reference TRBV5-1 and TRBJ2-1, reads KAGVTQTPRYLIKTRGQQVTLSCSPISGHRSVSWYQQTPGQGLQFLFEYFSETQRNKGNFPGRFSGRQFSNSRSEMNVSTLELGDSALYLCASSLVGQGTGNEQFFGPGTRLTVL.

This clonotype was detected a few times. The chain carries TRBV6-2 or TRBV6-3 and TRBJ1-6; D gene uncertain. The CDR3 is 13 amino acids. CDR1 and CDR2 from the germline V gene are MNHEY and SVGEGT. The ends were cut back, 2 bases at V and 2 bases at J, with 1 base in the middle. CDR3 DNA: TGTGCCAGCAGTTACCCCTATAATTCACCCCTCCACTTT. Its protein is CASSYPYNSPLHF.

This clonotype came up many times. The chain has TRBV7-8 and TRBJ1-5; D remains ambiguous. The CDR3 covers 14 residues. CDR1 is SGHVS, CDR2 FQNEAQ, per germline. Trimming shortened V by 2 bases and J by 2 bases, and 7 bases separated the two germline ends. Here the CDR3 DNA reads TGTGCCAGCAGCTTACTAGTCGGCAATCAGCCCCAGCATTTT. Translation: CASSLLVGNQPQHF.

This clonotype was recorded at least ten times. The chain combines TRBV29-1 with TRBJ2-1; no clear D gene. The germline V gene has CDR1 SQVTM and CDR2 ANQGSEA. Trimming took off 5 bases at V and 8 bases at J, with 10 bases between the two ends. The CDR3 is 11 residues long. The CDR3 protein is CSVISYDEQFF. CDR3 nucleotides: TGCAGCGTTATCAGTTATGATGAGCAGTTCTTC.

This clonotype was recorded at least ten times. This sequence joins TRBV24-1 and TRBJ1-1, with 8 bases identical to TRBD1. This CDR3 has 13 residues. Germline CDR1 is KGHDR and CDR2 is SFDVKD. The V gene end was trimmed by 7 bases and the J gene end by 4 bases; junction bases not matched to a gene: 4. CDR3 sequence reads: CATRGQGGTEAFF. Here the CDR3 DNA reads TGTGCCACCAGAGGACAGGGAGGCACTGAAGCTTTCTTT.

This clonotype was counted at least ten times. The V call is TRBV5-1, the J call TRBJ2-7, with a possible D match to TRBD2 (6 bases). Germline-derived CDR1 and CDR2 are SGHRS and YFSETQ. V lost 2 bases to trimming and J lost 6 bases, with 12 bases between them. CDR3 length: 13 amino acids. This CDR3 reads CASSFSRDGEQYF. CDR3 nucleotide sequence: TGCGCCAGCAGCTTCTCGCGGGACGGCGAGCAGTACTTC.